The entry below describes one T cell receptor (beta chain). Only a few counts were recorded for this clone. Its cognate antigen has yet to be identified. No quality values exist for individual bases; no much larger clone is one base distant. This specimen belongs to a study of cytomegalovirus exposure and HLA in healthy donors (dated by TCRdb to between 2016 and 2019). Regarding the research as a whole: An earlier analysis of roughly 500 of the donors reported more than 250 Gb of sequence data and 117 million unique TCR beta sequences from approximately 180 million T cells. Approximately 330 gigabases of sequencing data and tens of millions of unique TCR sequences made up an early release that covered roughly 670 HLA-typed donors. Of the 398 genotyped donors, about 84% fell in the genetic ancestry cluster associated with self-reported Caucasian donors. The study was designed to test whether signatures of past pathogen exposure could be identified by cataloging public T cell receptors. The T cell repertoires of under 700 subjects were profiled by immunosequencing and related to cytomegalovirus serostatus. In addition to the first cohort of 666 subjects, a separate validation cohort of approximately 130 different subjects was used. To predict cytomegalovirus infection status, the study brought together high-throughput TCR immunosequencing, statistical association of individual TCRs with disease status, and machine learning. A later analysis re-examined previously published TCR beta repertoires from just over 650 donors and added high-resolution HLA genotyping to investigate patterns of TCR occurrence. The later analysis used no new phenotypic data to find candidate immune exposures, relying instead on TCR beta sequences and their occurrence across donors. An earlier analysis of approximately 630 of the donors applied high-throughput TCR beta sequencing to assess whether each TCR beta V gene segment acted as functional or pseudogenic. Donor age, sex, ethnicity and CMV serostatus were compiled together with the repertoire data. A later genetic analysis used genome-wide SNP genotypes for about three fifths of the 666 donors, treating that subset as a discovery cohort. All discovery cohort repertoires had been generated using a single sequencing platform. Class I and class II HLA loci were covered by the typing at four-digit resolution. The number of donors typed differed by locus, with about 629-640 for A, B, C, DRB1 and DQB1, around 500 for DQA1, under 610 for DPA1, and approximately 470 for DPB1. Roughly 5 DR-DQ haplotypes were handled as single units for association and clustering because linkage in the cohort was strong. Among over 350 genotyped donors of the cohort, an average of around 240,000 unique TCR beta nucleotide sequences were sequenced per donor, about a sixth of them non-productive.

Library creation used the immunoSEQ multiplex PCR assay. For the multiplex PCR, a mixture combining 60 forward primers for TCR Vbeta segments and 13 reverse primers for TCR Jbeta segments was used. A multiplex PCR assay on genomic DNA amplified the CDR3 region of rearranged TCR beta genes. Amplified TCR beta libraries were sequenced as 87-base-pair reads on the Illumina HiSeq System. For the original study's pipeline: Across the 670 or so repertoires, a later analysis counted 60 million to 90 million unique TCR beta chains, roughly 11 million of which were shared by at least two donors. A nearest-neighbor algorithm error-corrected the raw reads and collapsed the reads into unique sequences, merging closely related sequences to remove PCR and sequencing errors. Alignment of CDR3 sequences to IMGT reference sequences was used to assign V, D and J gene segments. For a sequence to be retained, at least a six-nucleotide match to both a V gene segment and a J gene segment was required. Rearrangements were classified as productive when the CDR3 lacked stop codons and remained in frame with V and J, and all other rearrangements were classified as non-productive. Following IMGT convention, CDR3 was defined as the stretch from the second conserved V-encoded cysteine to the conserved J-encoded phenylalanine. Sequences without an unambiguous match to a single V gene segment were excluded from the earlier analysis of 450 to 650 of the donors. In an earlier analysis of some 590 of the donors, a V segment was called functional when productive rearrangements were above 56.7%, and segregating when the standard deviation between donors exceeded 5%. A statistical classification framework was built to diagnose cytomegalovirus status from the catalog of TCR beta chain sequences. A later analysis assigned V and J genes by comparing TCR nucleotide sequences with IMGT/GENE-DB human TR gene sequences. A later analysis assigned CDR3 sequences and most-parsimonious VDJ recombination scenarios with the TCRdist pipeline. In a later analysis, each TCR beta chain was defined by its CDR3 amino acid sequence together with its V-gene family, and reads lacking a unique V-gene family were excluded. A later analysis removed nearly 600 highly shared, low-generation-probability nucleotide sequences to deal with suspected cross-contamination and a sequencing artifact. For each public chain, a later analysis derived a clonal expansion index from normalized ranks of inferred template counts within each repertoire. Generation probabilities in a later analysis came from a VDJ recombination model fitted to out-of-frame rearrangements, and those results were checked against IGoR. A later analysis scored TCR-TCR, TCR-HLA and TCR-CMV co-occurrence with hypergeometric tests, applying a repertoire-size bias correction to TCR pairs. To estimate false discovery rates, a later analysis permuted the HLA or CMV assignments 20 times. In a later analysis, co-occurring TCRs were grouped using DBSCAN, with TCRdist sequence similarity added in when clustering inside HLA-allele-positive subsets. Repertoires with fewer than 30,000 or more than 120,000 public chains were left out of co-occurrence clustering, as were a few repertoires with anomalous nucleotide sharing. TCRdb obtained this table from immuneACCESS and retained in-frame rearrangements with V and J assigned. These tables miss some clones; where compared with another copy, unresolved V genes account for less than half of the shortfall, and the remainder is unexplained. V and J calls plus clone size are reproduced from that table; the DNA served to infer D and trimming. Here the sample has about 110,000 clones; over 80% occur a single time. The ten largest clones take up approximately 0.22% of the sample.

The cohort consisted of 650 to 850 healthy bone marrow donors. Cohort members were all nominally healthy when sampled, although unrecorded immune exposures were likely present. The donor tested CMV seronegative, placing the donor among the approximately 400 seronegative members of the cohort. A peripheral blood sample was provided by each donor, and peripheral blood mononuclear cells were used for TCR beta sequencing. The Qiagen DNeasy Blood Extraction Kit was used to extract genomic DNA from the blood cell samples. The research as a whole found: The sequencing pipeline was judged likely to have produced a cluster of highly shared sequence variants as a technical artifact. A later analysis reported that several top co-occurrence clusters appeared linked to parvovirus B19, influenza, CMV and Epstein-Barr virus. Linkage disequilibrium might explain the correlated functional status among segregating V segments, but an unknown experimental factor could not be excluded. The cohort was sequenced for TCR beta chains only, and without alpha or paired-chain data the features that could be detected were limited. Presence/absence analyses assumed roughly uniform sequencing depth across donors, an assumption that may not hold. The earlier analysis of approximately 590 of the donors excluded 15 to 20 rarely observed V segments, including chromosome 9 orphons, because counts were too low. In a later analysis, HLA-associated TCR beta chains were found to be more clonally expanded and to have lower generation probabilities than equally common non-associated chains. The classifier was reported to diagnose cytomegalovirus status with high specificity and sensitivity in both the original and validation cohorts. Most TCR sequences were observed very rarely across donors, whereas some public TCRs were present in many individuals. In a later analysis, TCR association rates were found to vary across HLA loci, with the most associated TCRs seen for DRB1 alleles and the fewest for HLA-C alleles. In a later analysis, around 17,000 TCR beta sequences were associated with specific HLA alleles at a false discovery rate of 0.05. In an earlier analysis of about 600 of the donors, most TCR beta V segments appeared in productive rearrangements about 87% or about 30% of the time, broadly matching IMGT annotations. When HLA alleles, especially DR and DQ, strongly co-occurred, TCR associations were difficult to assign to individual alleles. The authors suggested that the approach could potentially be extended to other disease states and immunological phenotypes. According to a later genetic analysis, donors in an Asian-associated ancestry cluster had fewer N-insertions in productive TCRs than the approximately 630-donor mean. Some IMGT-functional V segments, including TRBV6-2 and TRBV6-3, could not be told apart with the 87-base-pair reads, so those segments were excluded. A later analysis found that most CMV-associated TCR beta chains appeared HLA-restricted, with HLA associations seemingly driven largely by CMV exposure. V-gene and J-gene trimming of TCR beta chains was associated with a missense DCLRE1C variant in a later genetic analysis, and the association was replicated in an independent cohort. Because HLA typing was missing for some donors at each locus, association tests included only the typed subset. A further reported finding was that TCR beta sequences accurately predicted the HLA-A and HLA-B alleles for most subjects in the first cohort. Three of the identified cytomegalovirus-associated TCR beta chains were confirmed in vitro to be specific for cytomegalovirus antigens. The study gave a list of roughly 150 TCR beta chains associated with cytomegalovirus. CMV serostatus was the only immune exposure information available for the cohort.

CDR1 and CDR2, per the germline V gene, are SGHVS and FQNEAQ. Measured from the cysteine to the phenylalanine, the CDR3 is 14 residues long. Solely the CDR3 DNA is kept, with 42 bases framed from the first base. Deletion took 5 bases off V and 4 bases off J, with a span of 9 bases between the germline ends. The sample comprised PBMCs. The rearranged chain carries TRBV7-8 and TRBJ1-6; no confident D gene assignment can be made. The sequence was collected from a man aged 45-60 years in good health and CMV-seronegative. The DNA reads as follows: TGTGCCAGCAGCCCCATCGCGTATAATTCACCCCTCCACTTT. Its protein product is CASSPIAYNSPLHF.